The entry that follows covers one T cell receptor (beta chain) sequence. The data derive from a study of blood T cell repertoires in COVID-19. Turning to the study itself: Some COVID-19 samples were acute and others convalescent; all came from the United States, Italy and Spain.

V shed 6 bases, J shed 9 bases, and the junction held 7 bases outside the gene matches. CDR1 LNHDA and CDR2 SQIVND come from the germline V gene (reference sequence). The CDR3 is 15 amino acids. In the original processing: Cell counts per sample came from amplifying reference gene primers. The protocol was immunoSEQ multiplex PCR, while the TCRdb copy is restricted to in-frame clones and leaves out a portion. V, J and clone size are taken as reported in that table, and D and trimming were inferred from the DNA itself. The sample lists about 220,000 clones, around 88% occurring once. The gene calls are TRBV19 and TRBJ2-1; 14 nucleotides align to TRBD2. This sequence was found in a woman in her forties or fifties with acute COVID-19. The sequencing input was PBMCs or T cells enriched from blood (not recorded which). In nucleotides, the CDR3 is TGTGCCAGTAGGCCGGGACTAGCGGGAGTAGGTGAGCAGTTCTTC. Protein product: CASRPGLAGVGEQFF. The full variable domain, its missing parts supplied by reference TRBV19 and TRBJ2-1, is DGGITQSPKYLFRKEGQNVTLSCEQNLNHDAMYWYRQDPGQGLRLIYYSQIVNDFQKGDIAEGYSVSREKKESFPLTVTSAQKNPTAFYLCASRPGLAGVGEQFFGPGTRLTVL.